This T cell receptor (beta chain) was obtained from a study of OX40 agonist ivuxolimab in advanced cancers. Whole-study results and caveats: Low normalized clonal expansion also occurred in some nonresponding patients. At 0.1 to 3.0 mg/kg, CD4+ and CD8+ blood T cells expanded clonally by week 6.

Concerning this clone: What it binds is not known.

CDR3 length: 13 residues. Germline-derived CDR1 and CDR2 are SGHRS and YFSETQ. Trimming removed 6 bases from V and 2 bases from J, with 11 bases in between. TCRdb keeps only in-frame clones here, not all; method: immunoSEQ multiplex PCR. The sample lists about 80,000 clones, 80% to 90% occurring once. Peripheral blood came from all dose cohorts at three timepoints. The sequencing here drew on CD4+ or CD8+ T cells sorted from blood, taken in a trial of the OX40 agonist ivuxolimab. This receptor was identified in an adult with an advanced solid tumor such as melanoma, head and neck, liver or kidney cancer. This chain connects TRBV5-1 to TRBJ1-1; unclear D gene. The CDR3 DNA reads as TGCGCCAGCACCCTGAGGGAAAACACTGAAGCTTTCTTT. This codes for CASTLRENTEAFF.